Following are 31 T cell receptor beta chains from one sample sequenced in a study of T cell changes during pregnancy in multiple sclerosis. Clones were read by immunoSEQ multiplex PCR, and TCRdb kept only the in-frame ones, dropping some. Of under 30,000 clones listed, about 93% are singletons. Sequencing used CD4+ T cells from peripheral blood mononuclear cells, obtained after pregnancy. Receptor source: a female donor with multiple sclerosis, enrolled in a pregnancy study.

The chain carries TRBV5-4 and TRBJ2-2; 8 positions agree with TRBD2. The J segment lost 1 base and the V segment lost 3 bases, leaving 5 bases of the junction unmatched. The CDR3 covers 16 residues. Germline V gene data show CDR1 as SGHNT and CDR2 as YYREEE (reference sequence). The CDR3 coding sequence is TGTGCCAGCAGCTGGGGCGGGGGGCAGAACACCGGGGAGCTGTTTTTT. It codes for CASSWGGGQNTGELFF.

In this sample, this clone turned up once. The V and J genes are TRBV7-8 and TRBJ2-1; D is undetermined. With 6 bases removed from V and 8 bases from J, the gap between germline ends came to 8 bases. The length of the CDR3 is 11 residues. Germline assignment: CDR1 SGHVS and CDR2 FQNEAQ. The CDR3 DNA is TGTGCCAGCAGAGTTCTAGATGAGCAGTTCTTC. Residues: CASRVLDEQFF.

The chain is built from TRBV7-2 and TRBJ1-1; D call uncertain. This CDR3 has 12 residues. Trimming shortened V by 3 bases and J by 1 base, and 3 bases separated the two germline ends. The germline V gene has CDR1 SGHTA and CDR2 FQGNSA. The CDR3 sequence is CASSFQNTEAFF. CDR3 nucleotides: TGTGCCAGCAGCTTCCAGAACACTGAAGCTTTCTTT.

This rearrangement joins TRBV10-2 to TRBJ1-2, with 7 bases matching TRBD1. The CDR3 sequence is 14 residues long. V gave up 5 bases and J gave up 8 bases; unmatched junction bases: 11. Germline V lookup: CDR1 WSHSY, CDR2 SAAADI. The CDR3 is CASSPRDRPGGYTF. CDR3 DNA: TGCGCCAGCAGTCCTCGGGACAGACCGGGAGGCTACACCTTC.

CDR3 nucleotides: TGTGCCAGCAGCCAAGGAGCTAGCGGGGAACGCACAGATACGCAGTATTTT. Translation: CASSQGASGERTDTQYF. This sequence joins TRBV4-2 and TRBJ2-3; 9 bases fit TRBD2. This CDR3 region has 17 residues. V was pared by 1 base and J by 1 base, with 6 bases of the junction left unmatched. The germline V gene encodes CDR1 LGHNA and CDR2 YNFKEQ.

V and J are TRBV7-9 and TRBJ2-5; D may be TRBD2 (6 bases). The germline V gene encodes CDR1 SEHNR and CDR2 FQNEAQ (reference sequence). V dropped 6 bases and J dropped 2 bases, with 7 bases sitting between them. The CDR3 has 12 residues. The chain's CDR3 is CASRGLQETQYF. The CDR3 DNA follows: TGTGCCAGCAGGGGACTTCAAGAGACCCAGTACTTC.

The genes are TRBV10-3 and TRBJ1-2; TRBD1 matches 9 bases. This CDR3 is built from 20 residues. The junction had 23 bases not matched to a gene; V was cut back by 8 bases and J by 1 base. The germline V gene encodes CDR1 ENHRY and CDR2 SYGVKD. CDR3 DNA sequence: TGTGCCATCGCGGGGGACAGGGTTATGCCTCTCCGTCCCATTAACTATGGCTACACCTTC. Its protein is CAIAGDRVMPLRPINYGYTF.

In DNA, the CDR3 is TGTGCCAGCAGCGTAGAAGGGGCTGGAAACACCATATATTTT. Translation: CASSVEGAGNTIYF. The chain links TRBV9 to TRBJ1-3; D is possibly TRBD1 (5 bases). This CDR3 contains 14 residues. The V end lost 0 bases, the J end lost 2 bases, and 6 bases lay between the germline ends. The germline gives CDR1 SGDLS, CDR2 YYNGEE. Full variable domain (outside the CDR3, taken from reference TRBV9 and TRBJ1-3): DSGVTQTPKHLITATGQRVTLRCSPRSGDLSVYWYQQSLDQGLQFLIQYYNGEERAKGNILERFSAQQFPDLHSELNLSSLELGDSALYFCASSVEGAGNTIYFGEGSWLTVV.

This clone was picked up one time. The rearrangement uses TRBV19 and TRBJ2-3; 8 nucleotides match TRBD2. CDR3 size: 15 residues. V lost 10 bases and J lost 4; bases outside the gene matches: 13. Germline V gene sequence: CDR1 LNHDA, CDR2 SQIVND (reference sequence). CDR3 DNA: TGTGCCATCCCGGGGGGGACTAGTGACTCAGATACGCAGTATTTT. The encoded protein is CAIPGGTSDSDTQYF.

The chain couples TRBV30 to TRBJ1-2, with TRBD1 identical over 7 bases. The CDR3 contains 17 residues. J gave up 2 bases and V 1 base, and 13 bases lay outside the gene matches. The germline gives CDR1 GTSNPN, CDR2 SVGIG (reference sequence). DNA of the CDR3: TGTGCCTGGAGTGCCACGGACCGAGGGACAGACAACTATGGCTACACCTTC. It specifies CAWSATDRGTDNYGYTF.

About this clone: Other DNA variants within this sample encode the same CDR3. The chain joins TRBV12-5 to TRBJ1-3; 7 bases fit TRBD1. From germline, CDR1 is LGHNT and CDR2 FRNRAP. The CDR3 has 15 amino acids. V lost 3 bases to trimming and J lost 0 bases; unmatched junction nucleotides: 2. The CDR3 DNA reads as TGTGCTAGTGGTTTCGGGACAGTCTCTGGAAACACCATATATTTT. This sequence encodes CASGFGTVSGNTIYF.

The V gene is TRBV2, the J gene TRBJ1-2, with 12 bases matching TRBD1. The CDR3 runs to 16 residues. Trimming at V came to 6 bases and at J to 8 bases, leaving 13 bases not matched to a gene. CDR1 is SNHLY and CDR2 is FYNNEI in the germline V gene. This CDR3 reads CASRTVGTGGREGYTF. DNA of the CDR3: TGTGCCAGCAGGACCGTCGGGACAGGGGGCAGGGAGGGCTACACCTTC.

The CDR3 loop reads CASSPESEAFF. The DNA for the CDR3 is TGTGCCAGCTCACCAGAGAGTGAAGCTTTCTTT. The chain uses TRBV18 and TRBJ1-1; D not resolved. CDR1 and CDR2 (germline): KGHSH, LQKENI. The CDR3 is made up of 11 amino acids. The V and J ends lost 2 bases and 7 bases respectively, with 5 bases between them.

The CDR3, as DNA: TGTGCCAGCAGCCCAACAACCGGGGTGATGAACACTGAAGCTTTCTTT. Translated: CASSPTTGVMNTEAFF. V and J are TRBV9 and TRBJ1-1, with D unresolved. V was clipped by 4 bases and J by 0 bases, with 16 bases between them. CDR3 length: 16 amino acids. Germline lookup yields CDR1 SGDLS and CDR2 YYNGEE.

The chain employs TRBV7-3 and TRBJ2-1; D is undetermined. The V end lost 5 bases, the J end lost 1 base, and 9 bases lay between the germline ends. There are 14 residues in the CDR3. Germline values: CDR1 SGHTA, CDR2 FQGTGA. CDR3 residues: CASSPSYSYNEQFF. The CDR3 DNA reads TGTGCCAGCAGCCCCTCCTATTCCTACAATGAGCAGTTCTTC.

The chain links TRBV6-5 to TRBJ2-2; a weak D match, TRBD1 (7 bases). The germline CDR1 and CDR2 sequences are MNHEY and SVGAGI. The germline V and J ends were trimmed by 8 bases and 0 bases, with 13 bases remaining between them. CDR3 size: 15 residues. The CDR3 DNA follows: TGTGCCAGCGATGTCAGGGGGGCGAACACCGGGGAGCTGTTTTTT. The encoded protein is CASDVRGANTGELFF.

This clone was recorded only once. The chain carries TRBV18 and TRBJ1-2, with a tentative D call TRBD1 (6 bases). Per the germline V gene, CDR1 is KGHSH and CDR2 is LQKENI. Trimming removed 3 bases from V and 6 bases from J, with 11 bases in between. The CDR3 is 13 amino acids. CDR3 DNA sequence: TGTGCCAGCTCACCCCGGGACACGGATGGCTACACCTTC. It specifies CASSPRDTDGYTF.

The gene calls are TRBV7-7 and TRBJ2-5, with 8 nucleotides matching TRBD1. Germline CDR1 and CDR2: SSHAT and FNYEAQ (reference sequence). The CDR3 covers 15 residues. Trimming cost V 1 base and J 3 bases; bases outside gene matches: 4. This CDR3 is CASSLVGQGEETQYF. CDR3 DNA: TGTGCCAGCAGCTTAGTAGGACAGGGTGAAGAGACCCAGTACTTC.

The V and J genes are TRBV10-3 and TRBJ1-1, with D maybe TRBD1 (6 bases). CDR1 is ENHRY, CDR2 SYGVKD, per germline. The CDR3 length is 17 residues. The germline V and J ends were trimmed by 0 bases and 2 bases, with 16 bases remaining between them. The CDR3: CAISESTGPPYNTEAFF. The CDR3 DNA follows: TGTGCCATCAGTGAGTCAACAGGGCCCCCTTATAACACTGAAGCTTTCTTT.

The table lists this clone with a count of one. The rearrangement uses TRBV7-2 and TRBJ2-6, with D possibly TRBD1 on 6 matching bases. Germline-derived CDR1 and CDR2 are SGHTA and FQGNSA. V was trimmed by 5 bases and J by 0 bases, leaving 17 bases between them. CDR3 length: 18 amino acids. The CDR3 sequence is CASSQWAGASSGANVLTF. The CDR3 region has the DNA TGTGCCAGCAGCCAATGGGCAGGGGCTAGCTCTGGGGCCAACGTCCTGACTTTC.

The genes are TRBV29-1 and TRBJ1-2; weak D call: TRBD1 (5 bases). Trimming pared 5 bases from V and 3 bases from J, leaving 13 bases between. Germline-derived CDR1 and CDR2 are SQVTM and ANQGSEA. The CDR3 is 13 residues long. The CDR3 reads CSVSAGTDYGYTF. CDR3 DNA: TGCAGCGTTTCGGCAGGGACTGACTATGGCTACACCTTC. Full variable domain (missing parts from reference TRBV29-1 and TRBJ1-2): SAVISQKPSRDICQRGTSLTIQCQVDSQVTMMFWYRQQPGQSLTLIATANQGSEATYESGFVIDKFPISRPNLTFSTLTVSNMSPEDSSIYLCSVSAGTDYGYTFGSGTRLTVV.

The chain joins TRBV7-2 to TRBJ1-4; 11 nucleotides agree with TRBD1. There are 15 residues in the CDR3. Germline V lookup: CDR1 SGHTA, CDR2 FQGNSA. J lost 7 bases, V lost 5 bases, and 6 bases had no gene match. The CDR3 loop reads CASSPMGQGGEKLFF. CDR3 DNA: TGTGCCAGCAGCCCCATGGGACAGGGGGGTGAAAAACTGTTTTTT.

The V and J genes are TRBV6-5 and TRBJ1-1, with D possibly TRBD1 on 5 matching bases. Trimming removed 5 bases from V and 4 bases from J, with 11 bases in between. The germline V gene has CDR1 MNHEY and CDR2 SVGAGI. There are 13 residues in the CDR3. The CDR3 is CASSLRQSTEAFF. The CDR3 DNA reads as TGTGCCAGCAGTCTCCGACAGAGCACTGAAGCTTTCTTT.

The genes are TRBV4-1 and TRBJ1-2; D is unresolved. V dropped 4 bases and J dropped 4 bases, with 13 bases sitting between them. Germline V gene data show CDR1 as MGHRA and CDR2 as YSYEKL. The CDR3 covers 14 residues. The DNA of the CDR3 is TGCGCCAGCAGCCCTGAGCGGCAGAGCTATGGCTACACCTTC. Translated, it gives CASSPERQSYGYTF.

This chain uses TRBV7-8 with TRBJ2-2; 13 nucleotides match TRBD2. CDR1 SGHVS and CDR2 FQNEAQ come from the germline V gene. V dropped 5 bases and J dropped 7; count of bases not matched to a gene: 7. The CDR3 sequence is 16 residues long. In nucleotides, the CDR3 is TGTGCCAGCAGCCCCACTAGCGGGGGGGCCGGCGGGGAGCTGTTTTTT. It yields the protein CASSPTSGGAGGELFF.

The rearrangement joins TRBV19 to TRBJ2-3; the D gene is possibly TRBD2 (5 bases). Germline CDR1 LNHDA, CDR2 SQIVND (reference sequence). The CDR3 is 17 residues long. The V end lost 5 bases, the J end lost 0 bases, and 18 bases lay between the germline ends. The CDR3, as DNA: TGTGCCAGTAGTCAACTCCTGGGGAGCACTAGCACAGATACGCAGTATTTT. Amino acid sequence: CASSQLLGSTSTDTQYF.

The chain carries TRBV7-7 and TRBJ2-1, with TRBD2 matching over 8 bases. V trimming: 9 bases; J trimming: 8 bases; junction bases outside the gene matches: 9. The germline CDR1 and CDR2 sequences are SSHAT and FNYEAQ (reference sequence). The CDR3 is 13 amino acids. CDR3 nucleotides: TGTGCCAGACCCCGGGGGGGGATTGATGAGCAGTTCTTC. Protein: CARPRGGIDEQFF.

The chain combines TRBV5-4 with TRBJ2-7; 10 nucleotides align to TRBD1. The CDR3 has 16 residues. Trimming at V came to 3 bases and at J to 5 bases, leaving 11 bases not matched to a gene. Germline V gives CDR1 SGHNT, CDR2 YYREEE (reference sequence). In nucleotides, the CDR3 is TGTGCCAGCAGCTCGCCCCTAGGGACAGGGGCCCACGAGCAGTACTTC. The encoded protein is CASSSPLGTGAHEQYF.

The CDR3 loop is CASSWDRDSNQPQHF. DNA of the CDR3: TGTGCCAGCAGCTGGGACAGGGATAGCAATCAGCCCCAGCATTTT. The genes are TRBV6-6 and TRBJ1-5; the match to TRBD1 covers 9 bases. The J segment lost 0 bases and the V segment lost 6 bases, leaving 3 bases of the junction unmatched. The V gene's germline CDR1 is MNHNY and CDR2 SVGAGI (reference sequence). The CDR3 covers 15 residues.

This sequence joins TRBV4-2 and TRBJ2-1; possibly TRBD2 for D (6 bases). V lost 2 bases, J lost 3 bases, and 14 bases lay in between. CDR3 length equals 16 residues. Germline loops: CDR1 LGHNA, CDR2 YNFKEQ. DNA of the CDR3: TGTGCCAGCAGCCAACTACTGGGCGGGGACTACAATGAGCAGTTCTTC. It codes for CASSQLLGGDYNEQFF.

This clone is a singleton in its sample. This chain uses TRBV20-1 with TRBJ2-7; possible D gene TRBD2, 6 bases. The V and J ends lost 3 bases and 3 bases respectively, with 6 bases between them. The CDR3 covers 11 residues. The V gene's germline CDR1 is DFQATT and CDR2 SNEGSKA (reference sequence). This CDR3 is CSAREGYEQYF. Written as DNA, the CDR3 is TGCAGTGCTAGGGAGGGCTACGAGCAGTACTTC.